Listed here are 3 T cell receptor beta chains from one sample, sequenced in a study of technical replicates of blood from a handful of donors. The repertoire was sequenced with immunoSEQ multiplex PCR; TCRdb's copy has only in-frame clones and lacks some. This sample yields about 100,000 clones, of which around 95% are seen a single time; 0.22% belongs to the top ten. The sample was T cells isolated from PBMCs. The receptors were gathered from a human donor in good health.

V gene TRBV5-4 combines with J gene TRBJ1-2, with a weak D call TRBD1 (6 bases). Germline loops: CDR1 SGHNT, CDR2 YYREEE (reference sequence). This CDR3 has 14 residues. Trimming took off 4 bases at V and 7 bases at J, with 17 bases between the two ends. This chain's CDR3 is CASSETIGQSGYTF. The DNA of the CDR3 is TGTGCCAGCAGCGAGACCATTGGACAGTCTGGCTACACCTTC.

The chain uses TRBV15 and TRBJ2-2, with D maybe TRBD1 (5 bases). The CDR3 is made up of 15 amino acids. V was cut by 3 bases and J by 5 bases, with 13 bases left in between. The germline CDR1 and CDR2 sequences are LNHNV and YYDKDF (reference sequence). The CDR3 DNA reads TGTGCCACCAGCAGGGGTGGGGCCGGGACCGGGGAGCTGTTTTTT. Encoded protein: CATSRGGAGTGELFF.

CDR3 sequence (DNA): TGTGCCAGCAGTGAAAGGCGTTATCAGGGCTCTGAAGCTTTCTTT. As protein: CASSERRYQGSEAFF. This chain uses TRBV2 with TRBJ1-1; possibly TRBD1 for D (5 bases). V was pared by 2 bases and J by 6 bases, with 16 bases between. The CDR3 has 15 amino acids. CDR1 is SNHLY and CDR2 is FYNNEI in the germline V gene. Together with reference TRBV2 and TRBJ1-1, the CDR3 gives the full variable domain: EPEVTQTPSHQVTQMGQEVILRCVPISNHLYFYWYRQILGQKVEFLVSFYNNEISEKSEIFDDQFSVERPDGSNFTLKIRSTKLEDSAMYFCASSERRYQGSEAFFGQGTRLTVV.